The entry below gives a single TCR beta chain sequence along with its context. The antigen is unknown. Trimming took off 3 bases at V and 3 bases at J, with 15 bases between the two ends. Per the germline V gene, CDR1 is GTSNPN and CDR2 is SVGIG (reference sequence). This CDR3 has 15 amino acids. cDNA reverse transcribed from extracted RNA served as the sequencing template. Clones were sequenced by immunoSEQ multiplex PCR, and TCRdb holds only the in-frame ones, with some missing. The sample contains about 190,000 clones, roughly 60% of which appear only once. This sample was included in a study of CD8+ T cells in alopecia areata. Study-level findings and limits: Higher clonality and more expanded CD8+ clones appeared in lesional than normal scalp. Persistence of many expanded lesional clones was seen in scalp and blood during tofacitinib.

Treatment in this sample: oral pan-JAK inhibitor, 5-10 mg twice daily. The rearrangement links TRBV30 to TRBJ2-1, with a possible D match to TRBD1 (6 bases). This clonotype was obtained from a human donor with alopecia areata. The sample was CD4+ T cells sorted from blood, taken at week 24, from a patient treated with tofacitinib. This CDR3 is CAWSEGQPIYNEQFF. The CDR3 DNA sequence: TGTGCCTGGAGCGAAGGACAGCCCATCTACAATGAGCAGTTCTTC.